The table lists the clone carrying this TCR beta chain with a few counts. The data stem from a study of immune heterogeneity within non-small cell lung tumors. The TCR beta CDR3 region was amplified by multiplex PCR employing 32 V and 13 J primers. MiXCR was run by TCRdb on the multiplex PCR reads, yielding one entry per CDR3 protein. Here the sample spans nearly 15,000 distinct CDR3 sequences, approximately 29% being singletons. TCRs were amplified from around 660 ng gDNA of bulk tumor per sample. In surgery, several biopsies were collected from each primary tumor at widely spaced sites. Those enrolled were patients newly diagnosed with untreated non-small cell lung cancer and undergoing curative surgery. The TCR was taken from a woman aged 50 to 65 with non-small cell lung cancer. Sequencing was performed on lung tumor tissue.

As DNA, the CDR3 is TGTGCCAGCAGTTTATACACTGGAAACACCATATATTTT. This gives the protein CASSLYTGNTIYF. The chain couples TRBV28 to TRBJ1-3; D ambiguous. Germline CDR1 MDHEN, CDR2 SYDVKM. The CDR3 is 13 residues long. V shed 1 base and J shed 2 bases, with 3 bases lying between them.